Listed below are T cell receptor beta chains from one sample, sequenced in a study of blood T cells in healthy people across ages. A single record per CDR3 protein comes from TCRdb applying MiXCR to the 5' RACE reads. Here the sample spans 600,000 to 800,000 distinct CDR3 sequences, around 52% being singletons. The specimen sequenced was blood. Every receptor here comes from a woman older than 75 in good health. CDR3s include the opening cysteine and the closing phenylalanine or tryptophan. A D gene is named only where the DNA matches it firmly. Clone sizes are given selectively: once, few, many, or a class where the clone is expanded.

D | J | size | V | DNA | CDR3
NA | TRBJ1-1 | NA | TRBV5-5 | TGTGCCAGCAGCTTGCAGCGCATGAACACTGAAGCTTTCTTT | CASSLQRMNTEAFF
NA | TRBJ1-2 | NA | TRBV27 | TGTGCCAGCAGTCCCAGACAGGCCCCCTCCGGCTACACCTTC | CASSPRQAPSGYTF
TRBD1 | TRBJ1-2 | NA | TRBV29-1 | TGCAGCGTTCGCGATCAGGGGGCGCCTAGCTTCTATGGCTACACCTTC | CSVRDQGAPSFYGYTF
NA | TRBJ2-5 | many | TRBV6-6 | TGTGCCAGCAGAACCTCCTGGGTGCTGAAGGAGACCCAGTACTTC | CASRTSWVLKETQYF
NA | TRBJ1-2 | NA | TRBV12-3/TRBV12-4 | TGTGCCAGCACCTCTCCGGAAGTATTAAATGGCTACACCTTC | CASTSPEVLNGYTF
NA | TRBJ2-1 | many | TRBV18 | TGTGCCAGCTCACCGCCTAGCGCAGGAGGAGAGCAGTTCTTC | CASSPPSAGGEQFF
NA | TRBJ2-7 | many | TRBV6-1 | TGTGCCAGCAGGGTTGACCGACCACTTAATTACGAGCAGTACTTC | CASRVDRPLNYEQYF
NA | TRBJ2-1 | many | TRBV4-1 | TGCGCCAGCAGCCAAACCCGGGACTCGAGAAATGAGCAGTTCTTC | CASSQTRDSRNEQFF
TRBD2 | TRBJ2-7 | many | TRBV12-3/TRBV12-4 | TGTGCCAGCACGCGGGGAAGCGGGAGTTTACACGAGCAGTACTTC | CASTRGSGSLHEQYF
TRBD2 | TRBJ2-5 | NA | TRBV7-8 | TGTGCCAGCAGCTTAATAAGCGGGGGCCAAGAGACCCAGTACTTC | CASSLISGGQETQYF
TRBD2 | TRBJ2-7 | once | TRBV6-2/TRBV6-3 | TGTGCCAGCCAGGAATTCGGGACTAGCGGGAGCCTTAAGGGCTACAATGAGCAGTACTTC | CASQEFGTSGSLKGYNEQYF
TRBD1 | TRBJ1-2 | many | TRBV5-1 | TGCGCCAGCAGCTTCTTAGGACAGGGAATCCGAACGGATGGCTACACCTTC | CASSFLGQGIRTDGYTF
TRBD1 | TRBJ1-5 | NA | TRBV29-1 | TGCAGCGTGGGGACAGCTCAAGATCAGCCCCAGCATTTT | CSVGTAQDQPQHF
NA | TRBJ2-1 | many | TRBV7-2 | TGTGCCAGCAGCTTAGGAATGAACAATGAGCAGTTCTTC | CASSLGMNNEQFF
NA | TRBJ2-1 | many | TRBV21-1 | TGTGCCAGCAGCAAAGACCCCAGGAGGAACGATGAGCAGTTCTTC | CASSKDPRRNDEQFF
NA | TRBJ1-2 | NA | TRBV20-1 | TGCAGTGCTAGAGATAATTACCGGCAGGTTGGCTACACCTTC | CSARDNYRQVGYTF
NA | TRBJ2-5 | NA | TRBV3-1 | TGTGCCAGCAGCCAAGCGGAACCTCAAGAGACCCAGTACTTC | CASSQAEPQETQYF
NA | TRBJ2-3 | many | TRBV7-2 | TGTGCCAGCAGCTTATGGGGCGGGGGCACAGATACGCAGTATTTT | CASSLWGGGTDTQYF
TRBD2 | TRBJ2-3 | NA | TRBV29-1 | TGCAGCGTGGAGCGGGGTAGGGGCACAGATACGCAGTATTTT | CSVERGRGTDTQYF
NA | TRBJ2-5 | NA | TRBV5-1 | TGCGCCAGCAGCCTATCGACAGGACCCCAAGAGACCCAGTACTTC | CASSLSTGPQETQYF
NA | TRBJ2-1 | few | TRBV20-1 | TGCAGTGCTAGAGAGGCTGGGGGCGGTTCTCTATCAAATGAGCAGTTCTTC | CSAREAGGGSLSNEQFF
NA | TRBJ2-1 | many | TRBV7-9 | TGTGCCAGCAGCTTAAGGGCGGAGTACAATGAGCAGTTCTTC | CASSLRAEYNEQFF
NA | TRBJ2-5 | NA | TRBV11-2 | TGTGCCAGCAGCTTAGATCGAAGGGCTAAACAGTACTTC | CASSLDRRAKQYF
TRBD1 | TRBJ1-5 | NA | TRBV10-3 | TGTGCCATCAGTGAGTCAGCGGACAGGCGCTATCAGCCCCAGCATTTT | CAISESADRRYQPQHF
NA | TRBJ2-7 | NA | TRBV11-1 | TGTGCCAGCAGCCCCACTAGCTACCACGAGCAGTACTTC | CASSPTSYHEQYF
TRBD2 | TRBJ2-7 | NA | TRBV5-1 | TGCGCCAGCAGCTTGGTAGCTAGCGGGGGATCAGCCCAGTACTTC | CASSLVASGGSAQYF
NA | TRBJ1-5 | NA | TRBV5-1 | TGCGCCAGCAGCTTGGGTTTCAATCAGCCCCAGCATTTT | CASSLGFNQPQHF
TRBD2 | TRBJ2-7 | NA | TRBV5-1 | TGCGCCAGCAGCTTGGGAGGACTAGCGGGGGCCCTCTACGAGCAGTACTTC | CASSLGGLAGALYEQYF
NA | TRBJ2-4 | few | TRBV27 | TGTGCCAGCAGTAGCCCCGGGGGCTCGAGAGTCAACATTCAGTACTTC | CASSSPGGSRVNIQYF
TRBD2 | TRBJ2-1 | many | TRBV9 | TGTGCCAGCAGCGTAGGTAGGGTGGGCGGGAGTAACTTATTAAATGAGCAGTTCTTC | CASSVGRVGGSNLLNEQFF
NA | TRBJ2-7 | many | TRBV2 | TGTGCCAGCAGGGGGGAGGTCGAGTACTTC | CASRGEVEYF
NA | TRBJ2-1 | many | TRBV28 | TGTGCCAGCAGTTTCGGCCTGCGCGGCAATGAGCAGTTCTTC | CASSFGLRGNEQFF
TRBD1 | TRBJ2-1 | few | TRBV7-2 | TGTGCCAGCAGCGCGCCGGGACAGATGTACAATGAGCAGTTCTTC | CASSAPGQMYNEQFF
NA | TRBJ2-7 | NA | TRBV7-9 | TGTGCCAGCAGCCCCCGACTAGACACCTGCGAGCAGTACTTC | CASSPRLDTCEQYF
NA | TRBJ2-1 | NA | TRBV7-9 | TGTGCCAGCAGCCCTACGTCCGGGGGTCTAGGCAATGAGCAGTTCTTC | CASSPTSGGLGNEQFF
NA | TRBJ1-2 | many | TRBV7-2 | TGTGCCAGCAGCGCCGAGCGAATCTATGGCTACACCTTC | CASSAERIYGYTF
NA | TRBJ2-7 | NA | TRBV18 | TGTGCCAGCTCACCACGGGGGGGAACAGGGACCTACGAGCAGTACTTC | CASSPRGGTGTYEQYF
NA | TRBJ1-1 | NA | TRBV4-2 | TGTGTCAGCAGCGTTCGCGGGTCTCCTTACACTGAAGCTTTCTTT | CVSSVRGSPYTEAFF
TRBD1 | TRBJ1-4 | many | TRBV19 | TGTGCCAGTAGTATAGATTCCGGGACAGGGATCGCAAAACTGTTTTTT | CASSIDSGTGIAKLFF
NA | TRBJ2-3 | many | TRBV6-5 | TGTGCCAGCAGCTATAGCGGACGTAGCACAGATACGCAGTATTTT | CASSYSGRSTDTQYF
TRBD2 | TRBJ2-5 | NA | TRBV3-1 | TGTGCCAGCAGCCAAGATTGGGGCGGGGGGGCAGTAGAGGAGACCCAGTACTTC | CASSQDWGGGAVEETQYF
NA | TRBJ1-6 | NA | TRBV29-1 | TGCAGCGTTCCTGGACAGAACTATAATTCACCCCTCCACTTT | CSVPGQNYNSPLHF
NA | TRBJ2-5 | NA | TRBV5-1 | TGCGCCAGCAGCGTCAACAGGGAGGGGACCCAGTACTTC | CASSVNREGTQYF
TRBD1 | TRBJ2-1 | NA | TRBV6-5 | TGTGCCAGCAGCCCGGACAGGGGGCCTTACAATGAGCAGTTCTTC | CASSPDRGPYNEQFF
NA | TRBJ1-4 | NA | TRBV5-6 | TGTGCCGGCAGCTTTGGTTCGGGACCCGATGAAAAACTGTTTTTT | CAGSFGSGPDEKLFF
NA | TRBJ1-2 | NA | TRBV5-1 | TGCGCCAGCAGCGTGGGGGCGCGCTATGGCTACACCTTC | CASSVGARYGYTF
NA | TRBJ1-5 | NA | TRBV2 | TGTGCCAGCAGTGATCGGGCCCGAAATCAGCCCCAGCATTTT | CASSDRARNQPQHF
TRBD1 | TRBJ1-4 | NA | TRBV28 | TGTGCCAGCAGTTTATCAGACAGGGGAGGGGAAAAACTGTTTTTT | CASSLSDRGGEKLFF
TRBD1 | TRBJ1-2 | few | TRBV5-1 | TGCGCCAGCAGCGATCCTGACGGGACAGGGGTCTATGGCTACACCTTC | CASSDPDGTGVYGYTF
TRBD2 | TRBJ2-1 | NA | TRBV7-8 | TGTGCCAGCAGCTATCGCGGGAGGACCTACAATGAGCAGTTCTTC | CASSYRGRTYNEQFF
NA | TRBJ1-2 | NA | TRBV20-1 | TGCAGTGCTAGAGGGCCGGGGGGGGCCTATGGCTACACCTTC | CSARGPGGAYGYTF
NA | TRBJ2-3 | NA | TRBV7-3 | TGTGCCAGCAGCTTTACTGGCGGAGCTAGCACAGATACGCAGTATTTT | CASSFTGGASTDTQYF
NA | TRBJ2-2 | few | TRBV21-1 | TGTGCCAGCAGCATAAACCGGGGACAGGCCCGCGTGAACACCGGGGAGCTGTTTTTT | CASSINRGQARVNTGELFF
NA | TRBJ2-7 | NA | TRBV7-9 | TGTGCCAGCAGCCCCTACGACAACTCCTACGAGCAGTACTTC | CASSPYDNSYEQYF
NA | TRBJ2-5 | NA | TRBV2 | TGTACCAGCAGAGAAGACAGATTTGGCCAAGAGACCCAGTACTTC | CTSREDRFGQETQYF